This passage covers 29 T cell receptor beta chains from one sample sequenced in a study of blood T cell repertoires in COVID-19. Method: immunoSEQ multiplex PCR; TCRdb's copy keeps in-frame clones and lacks some. The sample holds about 120,000 clones, around 85% seen once. The sequencing input was peripheral blood. The receptors shown here come from a man aged 55 to 69 with acute or convalescent COVID-19.

The chain couples TRBV10-3 to TRBJ2-1; 10 nucleotides agree with TRBD1. V trimming: 6 bases; J trimming: 5 bases; junction bases outside the gene matches: 13. CDR1 is ENHRY and CDR2 is SYGVKD in the germline V gene. The CDR3 has 17 residues. The CDR3: CAIRTSAGTGVNNEQFF. The CDR3 DNA is TGTGCCATCAGAACGAGCGCCGGGACAGGGGTGAACAATGAGCAGTTCTTC.

The J gene is TRBJ1-1, the V gene TRBV5-6; D remains unclear. Germline V lookup: CDR1 SGHDT, CDR2 YYEEEE. The V and J ends lost 1 base and 1 base respectively, with 8 bases between them. This CDR3 has 14 amino acids. DNA for the CDR3: TGTGCCAGCAGCTTGCCAGGCCCGAACACTGAAGCTTTCTTT. Translating gives CASSLPGPNTEAFF.

The V call is TRBV2, the J call TRBJ2-7; the D is unclear. The CDR3 is 11 amino acids. Germline V gene data show CDR1 as SNHLY and CDR2 as FYNNEI. V lost 7 bases and J 3 bases, leaving 7 bases between the germline ends. In DNA form, the CDR3 reads TGTGCCAGCATGGCAGGCTACGAGCAGTACTTC. Translated: CASMAGYEQYF.

J is TRBJ2-7 and V is TRBV28, with 8 nucleotides matching TRBD1. The CDR3 extends over 16 amino acids. Trimming cost V 5 bases and J 1 base; bases outside gene matches: 10. Germline V CDR1 and CDR2: MDHEN, SYDVKM. CDR3 region: CASSTAGQGRSYEQYF. Here the CDR3 DNA reads TGTGCCAGCAGTACCGCAGGACAGGGAAGATCCTACGAGCAGTACTTC.

V is TRBV7-2 and J is TRBJ2-1; 7 bases line up with TRBD2. V trimming: 9 bases; J trimming: 4 bases; junction bases outside the gene matches: 9. This CDR3 is built from 14 residues. The germline CDR1 and CDR2 sequences are SGHTA and FQGNSA. The CDR3 region is CASGPGGGYNEQFF. The CDR3 DNA sequence: TGTGCCAGTGGACCCGGCGGGGGATACAATGAGCAGTTCTTC.

The chain has TRBV4-2 and TRBJ2-2; TRBD2 matches 13 bases. The V gene end was trimmed by 4 bases and the J gene end by 5 bases; junction bases not matched to a gene: 10. Germline V lookup: CDR1 LGHNA, CDR2 YNFKEQ. The CDR3 loop spans 18 amino acids. The CDR3 sequence: CASSLWTSGSPGTGELFF. For the CDR3, the DNA is TGTGCCAGCAGCCTATGGACTAGCGGGAGCCCGGGTACCGGGGAGCTGTTTTTT.

The count of this clone is one. The rearrangement links TRBV7-2 to TRBJ2-7; 10 bases agree with TRBD2. With V trimmed by 1 base and J by 7 bases, 4 bases remained unmatched. Per the germline V gene, CDR1 is SGHTA and CDR2 is FQGNSA. The CDR3 contains 14 residues. CDR3 in amino acids: CASSLVAGGNEQYF. CDR3 DNA: TGTGCCAGCAGCTTAGTAGCGGGAGGTAATGAGCAGTACTTC.

This chain connects TRBV6-5 to TRBJ1-6, with TRBD1 matching 7 bases. J gave up 7 bases and V 6 bases, and 6 bases lay outside the gene matches. This CDR3 region has 14 residues. CDR1 MNHEY and CDR2 SVGAGI come from the germline V gene. CDR3 bases: TGTGCCAGCAGCACCGGGACAGACAATTCACCCCTCCACTTT. This sequence encodes CASSTGTDNSPLHF.

This chain connects TRBV28 to TRBJ1-5; D gene ambiguous. Trimming removed 7 bases at V and 1 base at J, with 14 bases between. Germline values: CDR1 MDHEN, CDR2 SYDVKM. The CDR3 loop spans 15 amino acids. The CDR3 is CASKSGSTSNQPQHF. The CDR3 DNA follows: TGTGCCAGCAAATCAGGCTCTACCAGCAATCAGCCCCAGCATTTT. Complete variable domain (other parts from reference TRBV28 and TRBJ1-5): DVKVTQSSRYLVKRTGEKVFLECVQDMDHENMFWYRQDPGLGLRLIYFSYDVKMKEKGDIPEGYSVSREKKERFSLILESASTNQTSMYLCASKSGSTSNQPQHFGDGTRLSIL.

The chain employs TRBV7-8 and TRBJ2-5; 12 bases map to TRBD2. The germline CDR1 and CDR2 sequences are SGHVS and FQNEAQ. The V and J ends lost 5 bases and 5 bases, in that order; junction bases with no gene match: 9. The CDR3 spans 16 residues. The CDR3 region has the DNA TGTGCCAGCAGCGCCCGACTAGCGGGAGATGGTGAGACCCAGTACTTC. Protein sequence: CASSARLAGDGETQYF.

The chain carries TRBV11-2 and TRBJ2-2; maybe TRBD1 (5 bases). V lost 4 bases and J 4 bases, leaving 10 bases between the germline ends. CDR3 length: 14 residues. Germline assignment: CDR1 SGHAT and CDR2 FQNNGV. CDR3 sequence reads: CASSSRVLTGELFF. DNA for the CDR3: TGTGCCAGCAGCTCCAGGGTCCTCACCGGGGAGCTGTTTTTT.

The chain is built from TRBV19 and TRBJ1-1; 10 nucleotides align to TRBD1. V lost 6 bases, J lost 3 bases, and 10 bases stayed unmatched. Germline CDR1 and CDR2: LNHDA and SQIVND (reference sequence). This CDR3 region has 16 residues. The CDR3 is CASSLSGTGVHTEAFF. In nucleotides, the CDR3 is TGTGCCAGTAGCCTGTCCGGGACAGGGGTGCACACTGAAGCTTTCTTT.

V gene TRBV11-3 combines with J gene TRBJ2-5; D is unclear. The CDR3 sequence is 13 residues long. From germline, CDR1 is SGHNT and CDR2 YENEEA. Trimming pared 0 bases from V and 6 bases from J, leaving 8 bases between. CDR3 in DNA: TGTGCCAGCAGCTTAGAGGCAGGTCAGACCCAGTACTTC. Its protein is CASSLEAGQTQYF.

The chain recombines TRBV18 with TRBJ2-7; 8 nucleotides match TRBD1. Per the germline V gene, CDR1 is KGHSH and CDR2 is LQKENI. With V trimmed by 0 bases and J by 2 bases, 6 bases remained unmatched. This CDR3 spans 16 amino acids. Here the CDR3 DNA reads TGTGCCAGCTCACCACCGGGACAGGTCTTTGCCTACGAGCAGTACTTC. It is translated as CASSPPGQVFAYEQYF. Full variable domain (missing parts from reference TRBV18 and TRBJ2-7): NAGVMQNPRHLVRRRGQEARLRCSPMKGHSHVYWYRQLPEEGLKFMVYLQKENIIDESGMPKERFSAEFPKEGPSILRIQQVVRGDSAAYFCASSPPGQVFAYEQYFGPGTRLTVT.

This clone has just a few counts. The chain is built from TRBV7-2 and TRBJ1-3, with D possibly being TRBD1 (5 bases). The CDR3 extends over 15 amino acids. The germline V and J ends were trimmed by 1 base and 4 bases, with 11 bases remaining between them. The germline gives CDR1 SGHTA, CDR2 FQGNSA. DNA for the CDR3: TGTGCCAGCAGCTTAGTTCAGGGCGCGGGAAACACCATATATTTT. Protein sequence: CASSLVQGAGNTIYF.

This clone was found a few times. In the same sample, other DNA sequences code for this CDR3. V is TRBV28 and J is TRBJ1-4; the D is unclear. Trimming took off 5 bases at V and 4 bases at J, with 8 bases between the two ends. This CDR3 contains 13 residues. Germline CDR1 reads MDHEN; CDR2 reads SYDVKM. The CDR3 coding sequence is TGTGCCAGCAGTCCGACTTTTAATGAAAAACTGTTTTTT. Its translation is CASSPTFNEKLFF.

This chain joins TRBV28 and TRBJ2-2; 7 bases are a match to TRBD1. The V segment lost 7 bases and the J segment 3 bases; nucleotides outside the gene matches: 14. CDR1 and CDR2 (germline): MDHEN, SYDVKM. The CDR3 extends over 17 amino acids. The CDR3 protein is CASTHSEGQEDTGELFF. CDR3 bases: TGTGCCAGCACCCATTCAGAAGGACAGGAAGACACCGGGGAGCTGTTTTTT.

This chain joins TRBV6-5 and TRBJ2-3; 7 bases map to TRBD2. The CDR3 is 15 amino acids. Trimming removed 6 bases from V and 0 bases from J; junction bases left unmatched: 6. Per the germline V gene, CDR1 is MNHEY and CDR2 is SVGAGI. For the CDR3, the DNA is TGTGCCAGCAGCGCCGGTAGCGGGAGCACAGATACGCAGTATTTT. Translated, it gives CASSAGSGSTDTQYF.

V usage is TRBV19 and J usage is TRBJ2-5, with D maybe TRBD2 (5 bases). The CDR3 runs to 14 residues. In germline, CDR1 is LNHDA, CDR2 SQIVND (reference sequence). V lost 5 bases to trimming and J lost 5 bases, with 15 bases between them. CDR3 nucleotide sequence: TGTGCCAGTAGTCTGACCTCTCCGGGGGAGACCCAGTACTTC. This encodes CASSLTSPGETQYF.

In its sample, this clone was seen a few times. The chain recombines TRBV9 with TRBJ2-7; possible D gene TRBD1, 6 bases. The CDR3 runs to 14 residues. The germline V and J ends were trimmed by 5 bases and 3 bases, with 15 bases remaining between them. Germline CDR1 is SGDLS and CDR2 is YYNGEE. CDR3 bases: TGTGCCAGCAGTCCACAGGGTAGCAACTACGAGCAGTACTTC. Its translation: CASSPQGSNYEQYF.

The V and J genes are TRBV19 and TRBJ1-4; D perhaps matches TRBD1 (5 bases). Trimming stripped 4 bases from V and 8 bases from J, with 14 bases between. The CDR3 extends over 14 amino acids. Per the germline V gene, CDR1 is LNHDA and CDR2 is SQIVND (reference sequence). This chain's CDR3 is CASSTGVGGEKLFF. DNA for the CDR3: TGTGCCAGTAGTACGGGGGTCGGAGGCGAAAAACTGTTTTTT.

The chain employs TRBV11-3 and TRBJ1-4, with D possibly matching TRBD1 (5 bases). The germline V and J ends were trimmed by 2 bases and 7 bases, with 14 bases remaining between them. The CDR3 is 15 residues long. CDR1 SGHNT and CDR2 YENEEA come from the germline V gene. The DNA of the CDR3 is TGTGCCAGCAGCTTAAGTCGAGAAGGGGTTGAAAAACTGTTTTTT. Protein sequence: CASSLSREGVEKLFF.

The chain recombines TRBV28 with TRBJ2-5; D possibly corresponds to TRBD2 (6 bases). Trimming cost V 8 bases and J 1 base, with 11 bases left between them. Germline lookup yields CDR1 MDHEN and CDR2 SYDVKM. The CDR3 covers 13 residues. The CDR3 DNA sequence: TGTGCCAGCGCCGAAGCGGGCCAAGAGACCCAGTACTTC. Residues: CASAEAGQETQYF.

The chain carries TRBV5-1 and TRBJ2-3, with 13 nucleotides matching TRBD2. Germline V lookup: CDR1 SGHRS, CDR2 YFSETQ. After removal of 2 bases from V and 4 bases from J, the junction contained 7 bases not matched to a gene. The CDR3 spans 17 residues. CDR3 DNA: TGCGCCAGCAGCTTATCCCGACTAGCGGGAGGTCCAGATACGCAGTATTTT. Translation: CASSLSRLAGGPDTQYF.

This clone appeared once. This CDR3 is CASSITANYGYTF. The CDR3 DNA reads as TGTGCCAGCAGTATCACAGCTAACTATGGCTACACCTTC. The genes are TRBV25-1 and TRBJ1-2; D not resolved. The V and J ends lost 5 bases and 0 bases respectively, with 7 bases between them. The CDR3 is made up of 13 amino acids. Per germline, CDR1 MGHDK and CDR2 SYGVNS.

The chain employs TRBV9 and TRBJ2-2, with 7 positions matching TRBD2. The J segment lost 5 bases and the V segment lost 0 bases, leaving 4 bases of the junction unmatched. Germline V gene data show CDR1 as SGDLS and CDR2 as YYNGEE. The CDR3 consists of 15 residues. The CDR3 spells CASSVGGSGTGELFF. DNA of the CDR3: TGTGCCAGCAGCGTAGGCGGGAGTGGGACCGGGGAGCTGTTTTTT.

V usage is TRBV9 and J usage is TRBJ1-4; TRBD1 is a possible D gene (5 bases). CDR1 SGDLS and CDR2 YYNGEE come from the germline V gene. The CDR3 is made up of 14 amino acids. The V end was cut by 0 bases, the J end by 8 bases, with 11 bases between. The DNA of the CDR3 is TGTGCCAGCAGCGTAGACGGGGGATGGGAAAAACTGTTTTTT. Translated: CASSVDGGWEKLFF.

V usage is TRBV5-5 and J usage is TRBJ1-3, with D perhaps matching TRBD1 (5 bases). CDR1 SGHKS and CDR2 YYEKEE come from the germline V gene (reference sequence). The length of the CDR3 is 13 residues. V lost 5 bases to trimming and J lost 4 bases, with 10 bases between them. The CDR3 nucleotides are TGTGCCAGCAGACAAGGGGCAGGAAACACCATATATTTT. This encodes CASRQGAGNTIYF.

The chain joins TRBV19 to TRBJ1-4; D is perhaps TRBD1 (6 bases). V lost 6 bases, J lost 8 bases, and 22 bases lay in between. Germline lookup yields CDR1 LNHDA and CDR2 SQIVND (reference sequence). The length of the CDR3 is 16 residues. CDR3 in amino acids: CASSPRGGISQEKLFF. The CDR3 nucleotides are TGTGCCAGTAGCCCAAGGGGGGGAATAAGCCAAGAAAAACTGTTTTTT.